These 5 T cell receptor beta chains came from one sample sequenced in a study of beta chain features in type 1 diabetes. Expressed TCRB transcripts got sequenced, as all isolated RNA was reverse transcribed. Profiling relied on immunoSEQ multiplex PCR, and the TCRdb table lists in-frame clones only, not all of them. The sample includes fewer than 900,000 clones, 15% to 20% of them seen just once. Sequencing was performed on naive CD4+ T cells from blood. These receptors were obtained from a woman aged 18 to 35 in good health.

This clone showed up just a few times. This specimen includes other DNA sequences encoding the same CDR3. This chain links TRBV2 with TRBJ2-7, with TRBD1 matching 8 bases. Germline assignment: CDR1 SNHLY and CDR2 FYNNEI. This CDR3 spans 15 amino acids. V lost 6 bases to trimming and J lost 4 bases; unmatched junction nucleotides: 11. For the CDR3, the DNA is TGTGCCAGCAGCGCAGGGACAGGTGGTGGTTACGAGCAGTACTTC. Translating gives CASSAGTGGGYEQYF. Together with reference TRBV2 and TRBJ2-7, the CDR3 gives the full variable domain: EPEVTQTPSHQVTQMGQEVILRCVPISNHLYFYWYRQILGQKVEFLVSFYNNEISEKSEIFDDQFSVERPDGSNFTLKIRSTKLEDSAMYFCASSAGTGGGYEQYFGPGTRLTVT.

This chain links TRBV4-2 with TRBJ2-7, with 7 bases lining up with TRBD2. V shed 5 bases, J shed 0 bases, and the junction held 4 bases outside the gene matches. This CDR3 has 14 residues. Germline CDR1 LGHNA, CDR2 YNFKEQ. DNA for the CDR3: TGTGCCAGCAGCTTAGGCGGGAGCTCCTACGAGCAGTACTTC. It specifies CASSLGGSSYEQYF.

In its sample, this clone was seen a few times. This chain links TRBV7-8 with TRBJ2-3; TRBD2 matches 12 bases. This CDR3 is 19 amino acids long. V lost 5 bases, J lost 2 bases, and 14 bases stayed unmatched. The germline V gene encodes CDR1 SGHVS and CDR2 FQNEAQ. In DNA, the CDR3 is TGTGCCAGCAGCCCGGGACTAGCGGGCGCGTCTTCAATCACAGATACGCAGTATTTT. Amino acids: CASSPGLAGASSITDTQYF.

This chain links TRBV7-2 with TRBJ2-1, with a weak D call TRBD2 (5 bases). CDR3 length: 13 amino acids. The ends were cut back, 2 bases at V and 6 bases at J, with 8 bases in the middle. Germline values: CDR1 SGHTA, CDR2 FQGNSA. The CDR3 region is CASSLQAGNEQFF. DNA for the CDR3: TGTGCCAGCAGCTTACAGGCGGGCAATGAGCAGTTCTTC.

Regarding this clone: Other DNA sequences within the sample encode an identical CDR3. V gene TRBV28 combines with J gene TRBJ2-7; D gene unclear. Trimming left V 2 bases short and J 2 bases short, with 7 bases between. CDR1 MDHEN and CDR2 SYDVKM come from the germline V gene. The CDR3 covers 13 residues. Here the CDR3 reads CASSLAGTYEQYF. The DNA of the CDR3 is TGTGCCAGCAGTTTAGCCGGAACCTACGAGCAGTACTTC.